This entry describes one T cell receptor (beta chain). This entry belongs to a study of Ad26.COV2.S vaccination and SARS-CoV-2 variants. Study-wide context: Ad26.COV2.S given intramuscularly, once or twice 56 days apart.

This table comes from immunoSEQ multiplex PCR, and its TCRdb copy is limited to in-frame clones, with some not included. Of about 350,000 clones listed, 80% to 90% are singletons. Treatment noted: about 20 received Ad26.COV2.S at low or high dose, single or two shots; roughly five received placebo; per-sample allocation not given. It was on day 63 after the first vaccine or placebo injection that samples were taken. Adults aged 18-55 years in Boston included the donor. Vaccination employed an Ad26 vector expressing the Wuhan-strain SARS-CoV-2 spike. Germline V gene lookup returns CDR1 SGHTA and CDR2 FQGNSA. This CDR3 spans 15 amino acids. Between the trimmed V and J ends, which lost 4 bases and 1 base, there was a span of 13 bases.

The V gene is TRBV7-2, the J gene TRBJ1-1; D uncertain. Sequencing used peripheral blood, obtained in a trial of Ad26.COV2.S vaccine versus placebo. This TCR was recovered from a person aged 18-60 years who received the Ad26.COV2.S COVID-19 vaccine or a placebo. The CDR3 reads CASSSPLTWNTEAFF. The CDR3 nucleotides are TGTGCCAGCAGCTCCCCTTTAACATGGAACACTGAAGCTTTCTTT.